One sample yielded the 24 T cell receptor beta chains listed below, sequenced in a study of blood T cell repertoires in COVID-19. Profiling relied on immunoSEQ multiplex PCR, and the TCRdb table lists in-frame clones only, not all of them. The table shows roughly 140,000 clones, with more than 65% occurring only once. The sequenced material came from peripheral blood. The receptors stem from a man aged 55 to 69 with active or convalescent COVID-19.

This sequence joins TRBV18 and TRBJ1-4, with 9 bases fitting TRBD1. CDR3 length: 17 residues. V gave up 2 bases and J gave up 8 bases; unmatched junction bases: 12. Germline V gene lookup returns CDR1 KGHSH and CDR2 LQKENI. CDR3 residues: CASSPTGGSWVGEKLFF. CDR3 bases: TGTGCCAGCTCACCAACAGGGGGCTCCTGGGTCGGGGAAAAACTGTTTTTT.

The chain uses TRBV4-1 and TRBJ1-1, with 9 bases that match TRBD1. Germline-derived CDR1 and CDR2 are MGHRA and YSYEKL. The CDR3 covers 14 residues. After removal of 4 bases from V and 6 bases from J, the junction contained 6 bases not matched to a gene. The CDR3 loop reads CASSPRQGGAEAFF. The CDR3 DNA follows: TGCGCCAGCAGCCCCCGACAGGGGGGAGCTGAAGCTTTCTTT.

CDR3 sequence: CASSQETSLNTEAFF. The CDR3 bases are TGCGCCAGCAGCCAAGAAACTTCATTGAACACTGAAGCTTTCTTT. This chain links TRBV4-3 with TRBJ1-1; D ambiguous. Germline V lookup: CDR1 LGHNA, CDR2 YSLEER. V shed 0 bases and J shed 0 bases, with 8 bases lying between them. The CDR3 runs to 15 residues.

J is TRBJ1-2 and V is TRBV15, with TRBD1 matching 7 bases. With 4 bases clipped from V and 3 bases from J, the junction kept 5 bases outside the gene matches. Germline V lookup: CDR1 LNHNV, CDR2 YYDKDF (reference sequence). CDR3 size: 14 residues. CDR3 in amino acids: CATSKLGTDYGYTF. In nucleotides, the CDR3 is TGTGCCACCAGCAAACTCGGGACAGACTATGGCTACACCTTC.

The genes are TRBV9 and TRBJ2-1; 7 bases fit TRBD2. Looked up from germline, CDR1 is SGDLS and CDR2 is YYNGEE. V lost 4 bases, J lost 5 bases, and 9 bases stayed unmatched. The CDR3 has 15 amino acids. The CDR3 nucleotides read TGTGCCAGCAGCCCCCTGGGGGACTACAACAATGAGCAGTTCTTC. Amino acids: CASSPLGDYNNEQFF.

The chain links TRBV29-1 to TRBJ1-3; possibly TRBD1 for D (6 bases). The CDR3 spans 16 residues. V was pared by 8 bases and J by 4 bases, with 24 bases between. Germline loops: CDR1 SQVTM, CDR2 ANQGSEA. The CDR3 coding sequence is TGCAGCTGTCATATGGGAGAACAGGGTGAAGGAAACACCATATATTTT. Translation: CSCHMGEQGEGNTIYF.

The rearrangement uses TRBV28 and TRBJ1-2; the match to TRBD1 covers 9 bases. CDR1 and CDR2 from the germline V gene are MDHEN and SYDVKM. This CDR3 contains 14 residues. The V segment lost 5 bases and the J segment 8 bases; nucleotides outside the gene matches: 9. The CDR3 spells CASSPEGTGKGYTF. CDR3 DNA sequence: TGTGCCAGCAGTCCAGAAGGGACAGGGAAGGGCTACACCTTC.

The J gene is TRBJ1-5, the V gene TRBV30, with D hard to call. The germline V and J ends were trimmed by 5 bases and 0 bases, with 11 bases remaining between them. In germline, CDR1 is GTSNPN, CDR2 SVGIG (reference sequence). The CDR3 is 14 amino acids. The DNA of the CDR3 is TGTGCCTGGGGACCGGTGAATAGCAATCAGCCCCAGCATTTT. Translating it yields CAWGPVNSNQPQHF.

The chain employs TRBV11-3 and TRBJ2-7; TRBD1 matches at 8 bases. CDR3 length equals 14 residues. V shed 6 bases, J shed 1 base, and the junction held 5 bases outside the gene matches. Germline V gives CDR1 SGHNT, CDR2 YENEEA. The DNA for the CDR3 is TGTGCCAGCAGTCTCAGGACAGGGTCCTACGAGCAGTACTTC. This encodes CASSLRTGSYEQYF.

This chain joins TRBV19 and TRBJ2-3; no reliable D call. Germline V gene data show CDR1 as LNHDA and CDR2 as SQIVND (reference sequence). The CDR3 extends over 14 amino acids. V lost 4 bases, J lost 3 bases, and 11 bases lay in between. The CDR3 nucleotides are TGTGCCAGTAGTAGTACACGTTCAACAGATACGCAGTATTTT. Translation gives CASSSTRSTDTQYF.

This clone was recorded once. V and J are TRBV19 and TRBJ2-1, with TRBD2 identical over 14 bases. The V gene's germline CDR1 is LNHDA and CDR2 SQIVND (reference sequence). V was pared by 3 bases and J by 5 bases, with 6 bases of the junction left unmatched. This CDR3 contains 17 residues. The CDR3 reads CASSILGLAGEHNEQFF. The CDR3 region has the DNA TGTGCCAGTAGTATTTTGGGACTAGCGGGAGAGCACAATGAGCAGTTCTTC.

The chain links TRBV13 to TRBJ2-5; 8 bases align to TRBD1. Trimming removed 6 bases from V and 1 base from J; junction bases left unmatched: 7. The length of the CDR3 is 15 residues. CDR1 and CDR2 (germline): PRHDT, FYEKMQ (reference sequence). The CDR3 here is CASSPGQGAQETQYF. The CDR3 DNA reads as TGTGCCAGCAGTCCCGGACAGGGCGCCCAAGAGACCCAGTACTTC.

This clone was picked up a small number of times. The chain joins TRBV14 to TRBJ1-1; 8 bases fit TRBD1. The V segment lost 3 bases and the J segment 11 bases; nucleotides outside the gene matches: 11. The CDR3 contains 14 residues. The germline V gene has CDR1 SGHDN and CDR2 FVKESK. The CDR3 bases are TGTGCCAGCAGCCAGACAGGGGTTGGCTCGCGGGCTTTCTTT. It yields the protein CASSQTGVGSRAFF.

V gene TRBV5-1 combines with J gene TRBJ2-3; 7 nucleotides align to TRBD1. V lost 4 bases, J lost 6 bases, and 14 bases stayed unmatched. The CDR3 extends over 16 amino acids. The germline CDR1 and CDR2 sequences are SGHRS and YFSETQ. CDR3 nucleotide sequence: TGCGCCAGCAGCGTGATTCGACAGGGCGGATTGGATACGCAGTATTTT. Translating gives CASSVIRQGGLDTQYF.

The chain joins TRBV7-9 to TRBJ2-3; maybe TRBD1 (5 bases). This CDR3 has 15 amino acids. Trimming took off 2 bases at V and 0 bases at J, with 9 bases between the two ends. Germline lookup yields CDR1 SEHNR and CDR2 FQNEAQ (reference sequence). CDR3 nucleotides: TGTGCCAGCAGCTTATTGCAGGGTAGCACAGATACGCAGTATTTT. Translated, it gives CASSLLQGSTDTQYF.

CDR3 DNA sequence: TGTGCCTGTGCGACAGGGGGGGTTGGTGGCTACACCTTC. Its translation is CACATGGVGGYTF. The V gene is TRBV30, the J gene TRBJ1-2; 9 positions match TRBD1. This CDR3 is built from 13 residues. J was trimmed by 7 bases and V by 6 bases; bases with no gene match: 9. Germline loops: CDR1 GTSNPN, CDR2 SVGIG (reference sequence).

V usage is TRBV5-1 and J usage is TRBJ2-1, with D uncertain. V lost 2 bases to trimming and J lost 9 bases, with 6 bases between them. The length of the CDR3 is 11 residues. Per germline, CDR1 SGHRS and CDR2 YFSETQ. CDR3 sequence (DNA): TGCGCCAGCAGCTTCCCGGGTGAGCAGTTCTTC. It translates to CASSFPGEQFF.

This clone has just a few counts. The DNA of the CDR3 is TGTGCCAGCAGCGTAGTTAGTAGCACCGGGGAGCTGTTTTTT. This gives the protein CASSVVSSTGELFF. The chain couples TRBV9 to TRBJ2-2; the D is unclear. V was trimmed by 0 bases and J by 4 bases, leaving 7 bases between them. The V gene's germline CDR1 is SGDLS and CDR2 YYNGEE. The CDR3 is made up of 14 amino acids.

This chain links TRBV11-3 with TRBJ1-2; D is unresolved. Germline V gene sequence: CDR1 SGHNT, CDR2 YENEEA. The CDR3 spans 12 residues. With 3 bases removed from V and 7 bases from J, the gap between germline ends came to 9 bases. The CDR3 DNA reads TGTGCCAGCAGCTTGGAGGATTTTGGCTACACCTTC. Translating it yields CASSLEDFGYTF. The full variable domain, completed using reference TRBV11-3 and TRBJ1-2, is EAGVVQSPRYKIIEKKQPVAFWCNPISGHNTLYWYLQNLGQGPELLIRYENEEAVDDSQLPKDRFSAERLKGVDSTLKIQPAELGDSAVYLCASSLEDFGYTFGSGTRLTVV.

A single count supports this clone. This sequence joins TRBV27 and TRBJ2-7, with a weak D call TRBD1 (5 bases). This CDR3 is 14 amino acids long. Trimming shortened V by 0 bases and J by 3 bases, and 9 bases separated the two germline ends. Germline V gene lookup returns CDR1 MNHEY and CDR2 SMNVEV (reference sequence). The CDR3 DNA reads TGTGCCAGCAGTTTATCCCGGCAGGGCTACGAGCAGTACTTC. Residues: CASSLSRQGYEQYF.

This clone was detected only once. The rearrangement links TRBV6-5 to TRBJ2-4, with TRBD1 matching over 10 bases. Germline-derived CDR1 and CDR2 are MNHEY and SVGAGI. The CDR3 has 15 residues. Trimming removed 8 bases from V and 0 bases from J; junction bases left unmatched: 4. This CDR3 reads CASGDRGKAKNIQYF. CDR3 bases: TGTGCCAGCGGGGACAGGGGAAAAGCCAAAAACATTCAGTACTTC.

The chain links TRBV13 to TRBJ1-6, with D perhaps matching TRBD1 (6 bases). Germline V gene data show CDR1 as PRHDT and CDR2 as FYEKMQ (reference sequence). Trimming removed 5 bases from V and 10 bases from J, with 18 bases in between. The CDR3 covers 15 residues. The chain's CDR3 is CASSRRGGGGSPLHF. CDR3 nucleotides: TGTGCCAGCAGCCGACGAGGGGGGGGCGGGTCACCCCTCCACTTT. Based on the CDR3 plus reference TRBV13 and TRBJ1-6, the full variable domain is AAGVIQSPRHLIKEKRETATLKCYPIPRHDTVYWYQQGPGQDPQFLISFYEKMQSDKGSIPDRFSAQQFSDYHSELNMSSLELGDSALYFCASSRRGGGGSPLHFGNGTRLTVT.

In its sample, this clone was seen once. The CDR3 nucleotides read TGCGCCAGCAGCTTGGCCGCAGGGATGGCCTACGAGCAGTACTTC. It is translated as CASSLAAGMAYEQYF. This rearrangement joins TRBV5-1 to TRBJ2-7; possibly TRBD1 for D (5 bases). Germline values: CDR1 SGHRS, CDR2 YFSETQ. Trimming took off 0 bases at V and 2 bases at J, with 12 bases between the two ends. CDR3 length equals 15 residues.

The chain employs TRBV2 and TRBJ1-5, with D perhaps matching TRBD1 (6 bases). With 6 bases removed from V and 4 bases from J, the gap between germline ends came to 16 bases. Germline lookup yields CDR1 SNHLY and CDR2 FYNNEI. This CDR3 spans 15 amino acids. CDR3 nucleotides: TGTGCCAGCAGATTCCGGACAGAATATAATCAGCCCCAGCATTTT. Amino acid sequence: CASRFRTEYNQPQHF.